The 4 T cell receptor beta chains given below trace back to one sample, sequenced in a study of human T cells and chemical hapten exposure (dated by TCRdb to 2020 to 2022). The library was generated by RACE. The sample was run on a NextSeq 500. TCRdb ran its own pipeline on the public reads, namely fastp trimming at Q25 and MiXCR clone calling, and kept in-frame beta chains. Each entry is one CDR3 protein sequence, shown with its most common DNA and genes. This sample gives 280,000 or so distinct CDR3 sequences in total; roughly 8% of them show up just once. Less than 1.5% of the sample comes from the top ten. The time point label, read with the paper, signifies: pre-sensitization, week 0. Taken with the paper, the label for treatment or condition translates to: therapeutic diphenylcyclopropenone sensitization with weekly scalp DPC. This material consisted of whole blood, taken in connection with sensitization to the hapten diphenylcyclopropenone (DPC). The receptors were gathered from a man between 18 and 29 years old with alopecia areata. Some clones in this sample may be carry-over from other donors' samples.

This clonotype occurred a few times. The chain has TRBV12-3 or TRBV12-4 and TRBJ2-2; 8 positions agree with TRBD1. With 3 bases clipped from V and 6 bases from J, the junction kept 6 bases outside the gene matches. The CDR3 consists of 15 residues. The CDR3 protein is CASSFIRGRPGELFF. The CDR3 nucleotides read TGTGCCAGCAGTTTCATCAGGGGGCGCCCCGGGGAGCTGTTTTTT.

The V gene is TRBV5-6, the J gene TRBJ1-1; maybe TRBD1 (5 bases). Trimming took 4 bases from V and 2 from J, leaving 15 bases between them. The CDR3 totals 15 residues. Germline-derived CDR1 and CDR2 are SGHDT and YYEEEE. The CDR3 is CASSIRQILNTEAFF. The CDR3 nucleotides are TGTGCCAGCAGCATCCGACAGATACTAAACACTGAAGCTTTCTTT.

The chain combines TRBV20-1 with TRBJ2-3, with D possibly called TRBD1 or TRBD2 (5 bases each). CDR1 DFQATT and CDR2 SNEGSKA come from the germline V gene (reference sequence). CDR3 size: 13 residues. Trimming shortened V by 6 bases and J by 6 bases, and 16 bases separated the two germline ends. The CDR3 nucleotides are TGCAGTGCCACTCGCCCGGGACCGGATACGCAGTATTTT. It specifies CSATRPGPDTQYF.

V is TRBV9 and J is TRBJ1-1; TRBD1 is a possible D gene (6 bases). CDR1 and CDR2 (germline): SGDLS, YYNGEE. Trimming stripped 4 bases from V and 1 base from J, with 11 bases between. This CDR3 spans 14 amino acids. The CDR3 reads CASSPQTGNTEAFF. The CDR3 nucleotides read TGTGCCAGCAGCCCCCAGACAGGGAACACTGAAGCTTTCTTT.